The 26 T cell receptor beta chains listed next were all sequenced from one sample in a study of shared clonotypes between healthy human individuals. This table comes from immunoSEQ multiplex PCR, and its TCRdb copy is limited to in-frame clones, with some not included. The top ten hold 45% to 50% of the sample, which has approximately 100,000 clones, 67% seen once. The sequenced sample was memory CD8+ T cells sorted from blood. Subset indicated: CD45RO+ cells pooled with CCR7-negative TemRA cells. The receptor source for this set is a man aged 25-45 years in good health.

In its sample, this clone was seen once. This chain joins TRBV27 and TRBJ1-2; TRBD1 is a possible D gene (6 bases). The V end was cut by 11 bases, the J end by 4 bases, with 23 bases between. Germline-derived CDR1 and CDR2 are MNHEY and SMNVEV (reference sequence). This CDR3 has 15 residues. The CDR3 loop is CAPPGGAPCPYGYTF. DNA for the CDR3: TGTGCCCCCCCGGGGGGGGCCCCCTGTCCCTATGGCTACACCTTC.

The V gene is TRBV2, the J gene TRBJ2-3, with 7 bases fitting TRBD2. CDR3 length: 14 residues. Per the germline V gene, CDR1 is SNHLY and CDR2 is FYNNEI. The trim removed 6 bases at V and 6 bases at J, leaving 9 bases unmatched. The CDR3 loop is CASSDGEGFDTQYF. CDR3 bases: TGTGCCAGCAGCGATGGGGAGGGTTTTGATACGCAGTATTTT.

The V call is TRBV11-2, the J call TRBJ2-7; no clear D. Per the germline V gene, CDR1 is SGHAT and CDR2 is FQNNGV. CDR3 length equals 12 residues. Trimming pared 1 base from V and 6 bases from J, leaving 7 bases between. CDR3 nucleotides: TGTGCCAGCAGCTTAGGGTTCGGCGAGCAGTACTTC. This translates into CASSLGFGEQYF.

V is TRBV9 and J is TRBJ1-2; TRBD1 is a possible D gene (6 bases). This CDR3 region has 12 residues. Trimming removed 3 bases from V and 8 bases from J, with 11 bases in between. Germline assignment: CDR1 SGDLS and CDR2 YYNGEE. The CDR3: CASSDRVTGYTF. CDR3 bases: TGTGCCAGCAGCGACAGGGTGACCGGCTACACCTTC.

The chain is built from TRBV18 and TRBJ2-7; 13 positions match TRBD2. The CDR3 covers 15 residues. J lost 5 bases, V lost 3 bases, and 4 bases had no gene match. The germline gives CDR1 KGHSH, CDR2 LQKENI. CDR3 DNA sequence: TGTGCCAGCTCACCCGGACTAGCGGGAGTAGACGAGCAGTACTTC. As protein: CASSPGLAGVDEQYF.

The rearrangement links TRBV7-9 to TRBJ2-5, with D unresolved. Germline CDR1 reads SEHNR; CDR2 reads FQNEAQ (reference sequence). V lost 3 bases to trimming and J lost 5 bases, with 16 bases between them. This CDR3 spans 15 amino acids. The CDR3 region is CASSFPRARGETQYF. In nucleotides, the CDR3 is TGTGCCAGCAGCTTCCCCCGGGCCCGTGGGGAGACCCAGTACTTC.

The rearrangement uses TRBV2 and TRBJ1-3; 7 bases fit TRBD1. The CDR3 length is 16 residues. The V and J ends lost 6 bases and 4 bases, in that order; junction bases with no gene match: 12. Germline CDR1 is SNHLY and CDR2 is FYNNEI. This CDR3 reads CASSPRDRALGNTIYF. Written as DNA, the CDR3 is TGTGCCAGCAGCCCCCGTGACAGGGCACTCGGAAACACCATATATTTT. The whole variable domain, remainder taken from reference TRBV2 and TRBJ1-3, is EPEVTQTPSHQVTQMGQEVILRCVPISNHLYFYWYRQILGQKVEFLVSFYNNEISEKSEIFDDQFSVERPDGSNFTLKIRSTKLEDSAMYFCASSPRDRALGNTIYFGEGSWLTVV.

To note about this clone: A read error may be the cause here, since a much bigger clone is one base away. This sequence joins TRBV7-8 and TRBJ2-7; 14 positions agree with TRBD2. The CDR3 contains 15 residues. With 5 bases clipped from V and 3 bases from J, the junction kept 3 bases outside the gene matches. Germline CDR1 reads SGHVS; CDR2 reads FQNEAQ. CDR3 bases: TGTGCCAGCAGCCAGGGACTAGCGGGAGTCTACGAGCAGTACTTC. It yields the protein CASSQGLAGVYEQYF.

V usage is TRBV28 and J usage is TRBJ2-7; 7 bases align to TRBD2. Trimming took 5 bases from V and 4 from J; bases not matched to a gene: 11. The CDR3 is 15 residues long. Germline V gene sequence: CDR1 MDHEN, CDR2 SYDVKM. The CDR3 DNA is TGTGCCAGCAGTGCCCCGGGGGGACTCTTGTACGAGCAGTACTTC. It codes for CASSAPGGLLYEQYF.

This CDR3 reads CASSQQGGYGYTF. The CDR3 DNA is TGTGCCAGTAGTCAACAGGGGGGGTATGGCTACACCTTC. The chain has TRBV19 and TRBJ1-2, with TRBD1 matching over 8 bases. The CDR3 extends over 13 amino acids. V trimming: 5 bases; J trimming: 5 bases; junction bases outside the gene matches: 4. Germline V gene sequence: CDR1 LNHDA, CDR2 SQIVND (reference sequence).

The J gene is TRBJ2-1, the V gene TRBV11-2; D is possibly TRBD2 (5 bases). The CDR3 sequence is 12 residues long. V was shortened by 1 base and J by 15 bases, with 13 bases between the two germline ends. CDR1 and CDR2 (germline): SGHAT, FQNNGV. CDR3 residues: CASSLGRGTLFF. The CDR3 DNA reads TGTGCCAGCAGCTTAGGTCGGGGTACGCTGTTCTTC. The whole variable domain, remainder taken from reference TRBV11-2 and TRBJ2-1, is EAGVAQSPRYKIIEKRQSVAFWCNPISGHATLYWYQQILGQGPKLLIQFQNNGVVDDSQLPKDRFSAERLKGVDSTLKIQPAKLEDSAVYLCASSLGRGTLFFGPGTRLTVL.

V and J are TRBV7-9 and TRBJ1-2, with D possibly being TRBD1 (5 bases). The length of the CDR3 is 16 residues. The V and J ends lost 3 bases and 3 bases respectively, with 17 bases between them. Germline V gene lookup returns CDR1 SEHNR and CDR2 FQNEAQ (reference sequence). This CDR3 reads CASSLDGRRGHYGYTF. CDR3 DNA sequence: TGTGCCAGCAGCTTGGACGGACGGAGGGGACACTATGGCTACACCTTC.

This rearrangement joins TRBV10-3 to TRBJ2-3; 10 bases map to TRBD2. Germline V gene sequence: CDR1 ENHRY, CDR2 SYGVKD. With 4 bases clipped from V and 0 bases from J, the junction kept 4 bases outside the gene matches. The CDR3 is 16 amino acids. For the CDR3, the DNA is TGTGCCATCAGTGGGACGACTAGCGGGAGCACAGATACGCAGTATTTT. Its protein product is CAISGTTSGSTDTQYF.

In this sample, this clone turned up once. The J gene is TRBJ2-5, the V gene TRBV7-8, with unresolved D. The CDR3 has 14 residues. CDR1 is SGHVS and CDR2 is FQNEAQ in the germline V gene. Trimming stripped 5 bases from V and 2 bases from J, with 12 bases between. The CDR3 DNA reads as TGTGCCAGCAGCGCGGTAAGGAAACAAGAGACCCAGTACTTC. Translated, it gives CASSAVRKQETQYF.

This sequence joins TRBV27 and TRBJ1-1; 7 bases map to TRBD1. V lost 3 bases and J lost 5; bases outside the gene matches: 3. Germline V gene sequence: CDR1 MNHEY, CDR2 SMNVEV (reference sequence). The length of the CDR3 is 13 residues. Here the CDR3 DNA reads TGTGCCAGCAGTTTTCAGGGGGGTACTGAAGCTTTCTTT. Protein sequence: CASSFQGGTEAFF.

The V and J genes are TRBV5-1 and TRBJ2-3, with a weak D call TRBD2 (7 bases). V was clipped by 10 bases and J by 0 bases, with 15 bases between them. Germline CDR1 is SGHRS and CDR2 is YFSETQ. The CDR3 extends over 14 amino acids. In nucleotides, the CDR3 is TGCGCCGGGTCCAGGGGAGGGAGCACAGATACGCAGTATTTT. Its protein is CAGSRGGSTDTQYF. The variable domain in full, with the rest retrieved from reference TRBV5-1 and TRBJ2-3, is KAGVTQTPRYLIKTRGQQVTLSCSPISGHRSVSWYQQTPGQGLQFLFEYFSETQRNKGNFPGRFSGRQFSNSRSEMNVSTLELGDSALYLCAGSRGGSTDTQYFGPGTRLTVL.

This clone was recorded a few times. CDR3 region: CASSSTGTAGAYEQYF. CDR3 in DNA: TGTGCCAGCAGTTCTACCGGAACAGCGGGCGCCTACGAGCAGTACTTC. The chain carries TRBV28 and TRBJ2-7; D is perhaps TRBD2 (6 bases). Germline V gene sequence: CDR1 MDHEN, CDR2 SYDVKM. The CDR3 is 16 amino acids. V was cut by 4 bases and J by 2 bases, with 18 bases left in between.

The rearrangement uses TRBV5-6 and TRBJ2-7, with 11 bases lining up with TRBD1. From germline, CDR1 is SGHDT and CDR2 YYEEEE. J gave up 5 bases and V 3 bases, and 13 bases lay outside the gene matches. There are 17 residues in the CDR3. In DNA form, the CDR3 reads TGTGCCAGCAGCTCCGACGAATGGGACAGGGGGAGTAACGAGCAGTACTTC. Its protein is CASSSDEWDRGSNEQYF.

V and J are TRBV11-1 and TRBJ2-2; D remains ambiguous. The CDR3 covers 13 residues. Germline-derived CDR1 and CDR2 are SGHAT and FQDESV (reference sequence). V dropped 1 base and J dropped 4 bases, with 4 bases sitting between them. The CDR3 reads CASSLVGTGELFF. CDR3 sequence (DNA): TGTGCCAGCAGCTTAGTGGGCACCGGGGAGCTGTTTTTT.

The chain employs TRBV28 and TRBJ1-5; D unclear. Trimming removed 7 bases at V and 4 bases at J, with 8 bases between. Per germline, CDR1 MDHEN and CDR2 SYDVKM. The CDR3 is made up of 12 amino acids. CDR3 amino acids: CASNVLNQPQHF. The CDR3 DNA reads as TGTGCCAGCAATGTTCTAAATCAGCCCCAGCATTTT.

The genes are TRBV5-1 and TRBJ1-1; D may be TRBD1 (5 bases). Germline lookup yields CDR1 SGHRS and CDR2 YFSETQ. The V and J ends lost 3 bases and 6 bases respectively, with 21 bases between them. This CDR3 is built from 16 residues. The CDR3, as DNA: TGCGCCAGCAGCTCGGGGCTTGGATTAAGGGAGTCTGAAGCTTTCTTT. Translated, it gives CASSSGLGLRESEAFF.

This chain connects TRBV5-4 to TRBJ2-7; weak D call: TRBD1 (6 bases). Germline CDR1 and CDR2: SGHNT and YYREEE (reference sequence). V was clipped by 2 bases and J by 5 bases, with 14 bases between them. The CDR3 runs to 14 residues. The CDR3 protein is CASSLGDRNHEQYF. The CDR3 nucleotides are TGTGCCAGCAGCTTAGGAGACAGGAACCACGAGCAGTACTTC.

This clone was counted at least ten times. Other DNA sequences in the sample encode the same CDR3. CDR3 sequence (DNA): TGTGCCAGCAGCTTAGAGACAGGTCTTGAGGCCAAAAACATTCAGTACTTC. It encodes CASSLETGLEAKNIQYF. V usage is TRBV13 and J usage is TRBJ2-4, with D perhaps TRBD1 (6 bases). V was shortened by 1 base and J by 1 base, with 14 bases between the two germline ends. Germline values: CDR1 PRHDT, CDR2 FYEKMQ (reference sequence). The CDR3 has 17 residues.

J is TRBJ2-7 and V is TRBV11-3, with D perhaps matching TRBD1 or TRBD2 (5 bases each). Trimming removed 5 bases at V and 0 bases at J, with 8 bases between. Germline V CDR1 and CDR2: SGHNT, YENEEA. CDR3 length: 13 residues. Here the CDR3 reads CASSLGTSYEQYF. For the CDR3, the DNA is TGTGCCAGCAGCCTGGGGACCTCCTACGAGCAGTACTTC.

This chain links TRBV15 with TRBJ2-2, with D perhaps TRBD2 (6 bases). Trimming shortened V by 5 bases and J by 4 bases, and 14 bases separated the two germline ends. The CDR3 sequence is 15 residues long. Germline CDR1 is LNHNV and CDR2 is YYDKDF (reference sequence). CDR3 residues: CATSFLAEGTGELFF. Written as DNA, the CDR3 is TGTGCCACCAGCTTTCTGGCGGAGGGCACCGGGGAGCTGTTTTTT.

The sample holds a few counts of this clone. The V gene is TRBV6-1, the J gene TRBJ2-2; the D gene could be TRBD1 or TRBD2 (5 bases each). The CDR3 totals 18 residues. Per germline, CDR1 MNHNS and CDR2 SASEGT. Between the trimmed V and J ends, which lost 2 bases and 1 base, there was a span of 17 bases. The DNA for the CDR3 is TGTGCCAGCAGTGAATCGAGAGGGCAGGGATGGAACACCGGGGAGCTGTTTTTT. It is translated as CASSESRGQGWNTGELFF.